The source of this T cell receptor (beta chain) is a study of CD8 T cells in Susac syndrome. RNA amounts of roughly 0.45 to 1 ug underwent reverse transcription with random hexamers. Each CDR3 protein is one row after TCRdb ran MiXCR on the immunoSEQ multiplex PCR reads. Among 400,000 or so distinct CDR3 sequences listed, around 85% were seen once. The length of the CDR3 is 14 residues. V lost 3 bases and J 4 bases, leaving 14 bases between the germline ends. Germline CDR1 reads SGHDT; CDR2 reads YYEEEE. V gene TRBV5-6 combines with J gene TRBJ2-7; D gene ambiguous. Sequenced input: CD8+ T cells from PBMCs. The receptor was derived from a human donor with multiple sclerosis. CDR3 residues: CASSSEWDTYEQYF. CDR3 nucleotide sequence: TGTGCCAGCAGCTCGGAATGGGATACTTACGAGCAGTACTTC. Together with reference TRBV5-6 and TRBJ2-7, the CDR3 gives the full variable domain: DAGVTQSPTHLIKTRGQQVTLRCSPKSGHDTVSWYQQALGQGPQFIFQYYEEEERQRGNFPDRFSGHQFPNYSSELNVNALLLGDSALYLCASSSEWDTYEQYFGPGTRLTVT.